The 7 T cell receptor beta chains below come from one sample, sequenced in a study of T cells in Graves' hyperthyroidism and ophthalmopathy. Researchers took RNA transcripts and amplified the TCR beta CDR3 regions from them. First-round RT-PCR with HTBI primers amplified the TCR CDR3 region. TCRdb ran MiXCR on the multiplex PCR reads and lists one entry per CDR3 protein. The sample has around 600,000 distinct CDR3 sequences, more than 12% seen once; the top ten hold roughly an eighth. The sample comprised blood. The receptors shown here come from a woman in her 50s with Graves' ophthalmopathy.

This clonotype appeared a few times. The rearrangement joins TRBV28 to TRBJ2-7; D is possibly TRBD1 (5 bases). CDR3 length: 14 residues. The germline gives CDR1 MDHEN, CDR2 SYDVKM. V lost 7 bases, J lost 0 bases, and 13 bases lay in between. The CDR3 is CASIQQAASYEQYF. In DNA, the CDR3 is TGTGCCAGCATTCAACAGGCTGCCTCCTACGAGCAGTACTTC. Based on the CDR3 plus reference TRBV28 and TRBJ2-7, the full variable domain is DVKVTQSSRYLVKRTGEKVFLECVQDMDHENMFWYRQDPGLGLRLIYFSYDVKMKEKGDIPEGYSVSREKKERFSLILESASTNQTSMYLCASIQQAASYEQYFGPGTRLTVT.

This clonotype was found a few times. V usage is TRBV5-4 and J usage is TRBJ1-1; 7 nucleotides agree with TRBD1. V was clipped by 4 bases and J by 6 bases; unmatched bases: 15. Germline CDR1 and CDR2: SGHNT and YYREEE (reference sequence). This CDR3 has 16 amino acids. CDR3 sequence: CASSPRQGAFNAEAFF. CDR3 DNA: TGTGCCAGCAGCCCTAGACAGGGCGCTTTTAACGCTGAAGCTTTCTTT.

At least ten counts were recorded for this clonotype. CDR3 sequence: CASSLPQLNTEAFF. The DNA of the CDR3 is TGTGCCAGCAGCTTGCCACAGCTGAACACTGAAGCTTTCTTT. V usage is TRBV5-4 and J usage is TRBJ1-1; no reliable D call. The CDR3 runs 14 residues. Deletions cut 1 base from V and 0 bases from J, with 7 bases between. Looked up from germline, CDR1 is SGHNT and CDR2 is YYREEE (reference sequence).

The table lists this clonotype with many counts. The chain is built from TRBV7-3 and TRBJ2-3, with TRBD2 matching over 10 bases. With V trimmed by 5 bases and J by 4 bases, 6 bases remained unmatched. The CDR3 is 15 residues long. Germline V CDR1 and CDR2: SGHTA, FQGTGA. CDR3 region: CASSPGLAVADTQYF. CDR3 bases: TGTGCCAGCAGCCCAGGACTAGCGGTAGCAGATACGCAGTATTTT.

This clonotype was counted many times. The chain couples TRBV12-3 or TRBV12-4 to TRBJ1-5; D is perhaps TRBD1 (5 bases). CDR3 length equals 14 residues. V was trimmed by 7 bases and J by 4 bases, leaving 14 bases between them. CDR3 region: CASKPPGGNQPQHF. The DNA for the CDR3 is TGTGCCAGCAAGCCACCCGGGGGGAATCAGCCCCAGCATTTT.

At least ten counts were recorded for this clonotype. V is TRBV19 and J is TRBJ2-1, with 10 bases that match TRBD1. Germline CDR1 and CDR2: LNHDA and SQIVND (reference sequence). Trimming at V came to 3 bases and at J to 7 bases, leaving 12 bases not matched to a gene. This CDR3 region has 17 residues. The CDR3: CASSIWGTGAHPNEQFF. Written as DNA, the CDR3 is TGTGCCAGTAGTATTTGGGGGACAGGGGCACATCCGAATGAGCAGTTCTTC.

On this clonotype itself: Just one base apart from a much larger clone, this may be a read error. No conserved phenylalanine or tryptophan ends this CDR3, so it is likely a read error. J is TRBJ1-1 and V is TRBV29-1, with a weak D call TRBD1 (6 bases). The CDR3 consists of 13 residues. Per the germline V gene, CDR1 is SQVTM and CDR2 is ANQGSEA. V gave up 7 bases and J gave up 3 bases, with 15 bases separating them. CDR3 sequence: CSAIGGGDTEAFL. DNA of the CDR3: TGCAGCGCGATCGGGGGGGGCGACACTGAAGCTTTCCTT.